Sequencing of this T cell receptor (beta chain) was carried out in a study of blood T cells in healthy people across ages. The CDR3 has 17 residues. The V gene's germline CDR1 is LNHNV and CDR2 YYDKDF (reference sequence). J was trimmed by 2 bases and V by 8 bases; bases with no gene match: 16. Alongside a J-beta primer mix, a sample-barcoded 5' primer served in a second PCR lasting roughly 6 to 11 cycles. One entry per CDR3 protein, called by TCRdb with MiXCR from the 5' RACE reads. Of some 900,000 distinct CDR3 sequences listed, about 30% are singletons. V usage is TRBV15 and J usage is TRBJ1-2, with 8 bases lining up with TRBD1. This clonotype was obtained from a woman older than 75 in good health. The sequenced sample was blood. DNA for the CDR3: TGTGCCACCTCAGAACAGGGGGGCGTATCCCCAAACTATGGCTACACCTTC. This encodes CATSEQGGVSPNYGYTF.